This T cell receptor (beta chain) was sequenced in a study of T-cell memory formation after mild COVID-19. Findings and caveats of the study: What remained unconfirmed was the SARS-CoV-2 specificity of second-wave clones peaking on day 37. Later expanders leaned toward CD4+, whereas clones contracting from day 15 to 85 were balanced CD4/CD8.

cDNA libraries for TCR alpha and TCR beta, carrying sample barcodes and UMIs, came from 5'RACE with constant-segment primers. TCRdb used MiXCR to reprocess the 5' RACE reads, holding one entry per CDR3 protein. The table has around 200,000 distinct CDR3 sequences, over 9.5% seen once. This CDR3 is built from 14 residues. Looked up from germline, CDR1 is SGDLS and CDR2 is YYNGEE. The ends were cut back, 1 base at V and 2 bases at J, with 9 bases in the middle. Notes on this clonotype: Antigen specificity is unknown.

The J gene is TRBJ1-1, the V gene TRBV9; D is unresolved. The clonotype was recovered from a young man who had mild COVID-19 (a few samples of this study predate the infection). Cell type and time point are not known. Sequenced input: PBMCs or a T cell subset sorted from them (not recorded which). Here the CDR3 reads CASSVTGRNTEAFF. CDR3 DNA: TGTGCCAGCAGCGTAACGGGCAGAAACACTGAAGCTTTCTTT.